Shown below are 10 T cell receptor beta chains from a single sample sequenced in a study of cytomegalovirus exposure and HLA in healthy donors. The protocol was immunoSEQ multiplex PCR, while the TCRdb copy is restricted to in-frame clones and leaves out a portion. There are more than 300,000 clones in the sample; roughly 90% occur only once, and approximately 0.84% lies in the top ten. The sample consisted of PBMCs. These receptors all stem from a woman aged 18-35 years in good health and CMV-seronegative.

The chain carries TRBV5-6 and TRBJ2-5; 7 nucleotides line up with TRBD1. The germline V gene has CDR1 SGHDT and CDR2 YYEEEE. Trimming removed 0 bases from V and 4 bases from J; junction bases left unmatched: 9. The CDR3 runs 16 residues. The CDR3 DNA reads as TGTGCCAGCAGCTTGGGGGGGATGACAGGGCTAGAGACCCAGTACTTC. Translated: CASSLGGMTGLETQYF.

This clone was counted between two and nine times. The chain carries TRBV9 and TRBJ1-5; D unclear. CDR1 is SGDLS and CDR2 is YYNGEE in the germline V gene. CDR3 size: 14 residues. V was cut by 0 bases and J by 6 bases, with 10 bases left in between. The CDR3 DNA sequence: TGTGCCAGCAGCGTAGACCATCGGGGTCAGCCCCAGCATTTT. It is translated as CASSVDHRGQPQHF.

The chain employs TRBV19 and TRBJ2-1; 10 bases line up with TRBD2. The V and J ends lost 6 bases and 9 bases, in that order; junction bases with no gene match: 8. Germline V lookup: CDR1 LNHDA, CDR2 SQIVND (reference sequence). The CDR3 covers 14 residues. The CDR3: CASRLAGGKGEQFF. DNA of the CDR3: TGTGCCAGTAGATTAGCGGGAGGTAAGGGTGAGCAGTTCTTC.

V and J are TRBV27 and TRBJ2-7, with D unresolved. Trimming removed 3 bases at V and 3 bases at J, with 9 bases between. CDR3 size: 13 residues. Germline V lookup: CDR1 MNHEY, CDR2 SMNVEV (reference sequence). In DNA form, the CDR3 reads TGTGCCAGCAGTTTTCAGGAACACTACGAGCAGTACTTC. Its translation is CASSFQEHYEQYF.

This clone was counted a few times. The junction does not match germline at one end; this may be a read error. The V and J genes are TRBV2 and TRBJ1-3; unclear D gene. The CDR3 runs to 14 residues. Germline values: CDR1 SNHLY, CDR2 FYNNEI. The DNA for the CDR3 is TGTGCCAGCAGAGAAGGCCAGCTCGGGGACACCATATATTTT. Its translation: CASREGQLGDTIYF.

This sequence joins TRBV7-3 and TRBJ2-1; 7 bases align to TRBD1. J was trimmed by 0 bases and V by 5 bases; bases with no gene match: 10. The CDR3 loop spans 17 amino acids. CDR1 is SGHTA, CDR2 FQGTGA, per germline. Here the CDR3 reads CASSPPRDSHSYNEQFF. CDR3 in DNA: TGTGCCAGCAGCCCTCCCAGGGACAGTCACTCCTACAATGAGCAGTTCTTC.

This clone was seen just once. The CDR3: CASSLDNNYGYTF. The CDR3 DNA reads TGTGCCAGCAGCTTGGACAATAACTATGGCTACACCTTC. The J gene is TRBJ1-2, the V gene TRBV5-8; no clear D. Germline CDR1 is SGHTS and CDR2 is YDEGEE. The CDR3 has 13 residues. With 0 bases removed from V and 1 base from J, the gap between germline ends came to 4 bases.

In its sample, this clone was seen a few times. CDR3 amino acids: CASSGDRQETQYF. Here the CDR3 DNA reads TGTGCCAGCAGCGGCGACAGACAAGAGACCCAGTACTTC. The gene calls are TRBV13 and TRBJ2-5; D might be TRBD1 (5 bases). The ends were cut back, 5 bases at V and 2 bases at J, with 9 bases in the middle. The germline V gene encodes CDR1 PRHDT and CDR2 FYEKMQ (reference sequence). The CDR3 runs to 13 residues.

V gene TRBV10-1 combines with J gene TRBJ1-2; D is unresolved. Germline-derived CDR1 and CDR2 are WNHNN and SYGVQD (reference sequence). The CDR3 is 13 amino acids. V lost 8 bases and J 0 bases, leaving 10 bases between the germline ends. The CDR3 nucleotides read TGCGCCAGCGAACCGGGATCTAACTATGGCTACACCTTC. It specifies CASEPGSNYGYTF.

CDR3 protein: CASRADRGYEQYF. DNA for the CDR3: TGCGCCAGCAGAGCGGACAGGGGTTACGAGCAGTACTTC. The chain couples TRBV5-1 to TRBJ2-7, with TRBD1 identical over 9 bases. J gave up 4 bases and V 5 bases, and 4 bases lay outside the gene matches. Germline values: CDR1 SGHRS, CDR2 YFSETQ. This CDR3 contains 13 residues.